The 5 T cell receptor beta chains reported below all come from one sample, sequenced in a study of blood T cell repertoires in COVID-19. Profiling relied on immunoSEQ multiplex PCR, and the TCRdb table lists in-frame clones only, not all of them. The sample includes fewer than 250,000 clones, 87% of them seen just once. The sequencing sample was made of PBMCs or T cells enriched from blood (not recorded which). These receptors originate from a man under 40 who had recovered from COVID-19.

The chain couples TRBV7-2 to TRBJ1-1, with unresolved D. V lost 0 bases to trimming and J lost 4 bases, with 6 bases between them. This CDR3 is built from 13 residues. Germline-derived CDR1 and CDR2 are SGHTA and FQGNSA. CDR3 in amino acids: CASSLALSTEAFF. The CDR3, as DNA: TGTGCCAGCAGCTTAGCGTTGAGCACTGAAGCTTTCTTT.

The chain links TRBV19 to TRBJ2-3; D uncertain. Germline CDR1 LNHDA, CDR2 SQIVND (reference sequence). The CDR3 loop spans 14 amino acids. Trimming removed 3 bases from V and 2 bases from J, with 9 bases in between. CDR3 coding DNA: TGTGCCAGTAGTATGGGCCAATACACAGATACGCAGTATTTT. Translating it yields CASSMGQYTDTQYF.

Here the CDR3 DNA reads TGTGCCACCAGCACAGGACAGGGGGGTTCACCCCTCCACTTT. Translation gives CATSTGQGGSPLHF. This chain uses TRBV15 with TRBJ1-6; TRBD1 agrees at 10 bases. The CDR3 has 14 amino acids. From germline, CDR1 is LNHNV and CDR2 YYDKDF (reference sequence). V lost 4 bases, J lost 9 bases, and 3 bases stayed unmatched.

The chain carries TRBV4-1 and TRBJ2-1; D possibly corresponds to TRBD1 (7 bases). The CDR3 spans 17 residues. Trimming pared 0 bases from V and 12 bases from J, leaving 24 bases between. In germline, CDR1 is MGHRA, CDR2 YSYEKL. The CDR3 region has the DNA TGCGCCAGCAGCCAAGACCGGGACAGCATTGAGGGGGGCCCGCAGTTCTTC. Its translation is CASSQDRDSIEGGPQFF.

This chain joins TRBV19 and TRBJ1-1; D unclear. V was clipped by 3 bases and J by 7 bases, with 12 bases between them. Germline CDR1 reads LNHDA; CDR2 reads SQIVND (reference sequence). The CDR3 totals 13 residues. Here the CDR3 DNA reads TGTGCCAGTAGTATTGGGCCGTCTCGTGAAGCTTTCTTT. Encoded protein: CASSIGPSREAFF.